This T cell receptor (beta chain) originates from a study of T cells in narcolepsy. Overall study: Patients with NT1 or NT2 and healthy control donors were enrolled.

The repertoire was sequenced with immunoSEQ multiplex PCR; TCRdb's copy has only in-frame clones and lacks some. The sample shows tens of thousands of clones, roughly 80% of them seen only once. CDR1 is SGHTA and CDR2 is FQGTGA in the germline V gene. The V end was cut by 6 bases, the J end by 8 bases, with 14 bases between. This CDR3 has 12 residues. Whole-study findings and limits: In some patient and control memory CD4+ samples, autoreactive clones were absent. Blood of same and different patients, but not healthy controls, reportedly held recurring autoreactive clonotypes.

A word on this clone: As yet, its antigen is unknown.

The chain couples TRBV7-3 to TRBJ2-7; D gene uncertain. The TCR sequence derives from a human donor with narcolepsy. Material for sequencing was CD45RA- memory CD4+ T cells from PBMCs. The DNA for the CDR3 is TGTGCCAGCAGAAGCTACCTAGGTAAGCAGTACTTC. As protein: CASRSYLGKQYF.